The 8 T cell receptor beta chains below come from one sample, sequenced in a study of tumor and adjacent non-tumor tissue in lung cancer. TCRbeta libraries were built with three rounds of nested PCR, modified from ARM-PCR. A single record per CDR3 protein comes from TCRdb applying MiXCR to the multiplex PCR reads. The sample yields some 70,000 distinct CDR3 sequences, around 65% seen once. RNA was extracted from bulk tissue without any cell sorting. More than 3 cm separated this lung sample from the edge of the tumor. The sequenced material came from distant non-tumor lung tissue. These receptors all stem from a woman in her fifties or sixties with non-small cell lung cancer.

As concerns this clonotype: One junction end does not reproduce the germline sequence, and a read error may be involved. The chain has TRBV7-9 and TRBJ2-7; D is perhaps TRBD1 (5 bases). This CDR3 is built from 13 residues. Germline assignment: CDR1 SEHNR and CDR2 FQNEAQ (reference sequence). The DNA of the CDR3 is TGTGCCAGCAGCTTAGGACAGACCTACGATCAGTACTTC. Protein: CASSLGQTYDQYF.

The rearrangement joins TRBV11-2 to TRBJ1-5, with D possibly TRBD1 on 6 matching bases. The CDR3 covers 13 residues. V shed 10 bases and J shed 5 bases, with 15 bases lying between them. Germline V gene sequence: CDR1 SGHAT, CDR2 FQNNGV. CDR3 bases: TGTGCCAACGGCTTGGACAGAGATCAGCCCCAGCATTTT. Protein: CANGLDRDQPQHF.

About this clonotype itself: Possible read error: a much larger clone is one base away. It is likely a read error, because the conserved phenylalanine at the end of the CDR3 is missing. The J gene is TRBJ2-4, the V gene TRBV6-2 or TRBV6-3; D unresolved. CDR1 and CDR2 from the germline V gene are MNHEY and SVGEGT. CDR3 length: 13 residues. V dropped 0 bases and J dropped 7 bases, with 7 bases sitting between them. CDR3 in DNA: TGTGCCAGCAGTTACTCTAGTCCGAACATTCAGTACTTA. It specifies CASSYSSPNIQYL.

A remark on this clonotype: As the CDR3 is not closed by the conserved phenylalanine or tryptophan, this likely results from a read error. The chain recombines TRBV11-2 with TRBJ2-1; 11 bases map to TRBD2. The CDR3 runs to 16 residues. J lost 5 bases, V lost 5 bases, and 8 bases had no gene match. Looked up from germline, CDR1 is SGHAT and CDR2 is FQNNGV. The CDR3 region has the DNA TGTGCCAGCAGCAGGACGATACTAGCGGGGGACAATGAGCAGTTCCTC. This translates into CASSRTILAGDNEQFL.

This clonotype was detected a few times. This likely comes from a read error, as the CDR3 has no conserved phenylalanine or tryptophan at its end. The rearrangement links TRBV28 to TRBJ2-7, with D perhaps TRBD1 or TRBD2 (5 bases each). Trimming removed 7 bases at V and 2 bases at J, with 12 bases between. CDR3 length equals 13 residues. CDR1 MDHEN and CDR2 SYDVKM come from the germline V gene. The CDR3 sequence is CASTYQGAYEQYS. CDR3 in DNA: TGTGCCAGCACCTATCAGGGAGCCTACGAGCAGTACTCC.

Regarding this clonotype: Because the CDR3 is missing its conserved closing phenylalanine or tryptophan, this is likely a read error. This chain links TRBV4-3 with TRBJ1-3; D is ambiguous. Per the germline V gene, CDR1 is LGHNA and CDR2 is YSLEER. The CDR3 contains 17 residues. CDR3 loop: CASSQDFFGSSGNTIYL. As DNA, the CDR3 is TGCGCCAGTAGCCAAGATTTTTTTGGGAGCTCTGGAAACACCATATATCTA.

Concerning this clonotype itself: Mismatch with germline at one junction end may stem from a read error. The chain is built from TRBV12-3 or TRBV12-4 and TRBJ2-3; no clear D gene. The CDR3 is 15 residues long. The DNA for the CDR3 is TGTGCCAGCAGTTTAGAGACACCGAGCACATATACGCAGTATTTT. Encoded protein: CASSLETPSTYTQYF.

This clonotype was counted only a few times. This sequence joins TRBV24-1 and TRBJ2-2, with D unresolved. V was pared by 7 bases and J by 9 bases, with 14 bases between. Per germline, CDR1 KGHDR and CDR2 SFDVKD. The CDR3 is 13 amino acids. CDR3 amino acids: CATRAGPARELFF. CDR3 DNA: TGTGCCACCAGGGCAGGTCCTGCCAGGGAGCTGTTTTTT.